This record concerns one TCR beta chain sequence. V gave up 6 bases and J gave up 2 bases; unmatched junction bases: 6. The CDR3 covers 15 residues. Per germline, CDR1 MNHEY and CDR2 SVGAGI. The sample belongs to a study of T cell changes during pregnancy in multiple sclerosis. Profiling relied on immunoSEQ multiplex PCR, and the TCRdb table lists in-frame clones only, not all of them. The sample lists 15,000 to 17,000 clones, approximately 83% seen once, with 17% in the top ten. Material: CD8+ T cells from peripheral blood mononuclear cells, obtained after pregnancy. The sequence was collected from a female donor in good health, enrolled as a control in a pregnancy study. V and J are TRBV6-5 and TRBJ2-7, with 11 bases lining up with TRBD2. The chain's CDR3 is CASSPGTSGTYEQYF. CDR3 nucleotides: TGTGCCAGCAGCCCTGGGACTAGCGGTACCTACGAGCAGTACTTC.